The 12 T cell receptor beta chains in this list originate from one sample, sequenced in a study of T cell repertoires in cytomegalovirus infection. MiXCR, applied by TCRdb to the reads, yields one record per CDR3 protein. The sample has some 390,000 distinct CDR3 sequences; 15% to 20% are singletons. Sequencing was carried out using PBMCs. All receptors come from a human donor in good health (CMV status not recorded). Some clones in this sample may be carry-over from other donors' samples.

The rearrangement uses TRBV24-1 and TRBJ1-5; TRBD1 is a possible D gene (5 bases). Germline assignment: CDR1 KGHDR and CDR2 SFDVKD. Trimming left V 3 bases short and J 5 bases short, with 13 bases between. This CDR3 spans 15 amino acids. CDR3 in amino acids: CATSDPPGDDQPQHF. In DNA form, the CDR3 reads TGTGCCACCAGTGATCCACCGGGGGACGATCAGCCCCAGCATTTT.

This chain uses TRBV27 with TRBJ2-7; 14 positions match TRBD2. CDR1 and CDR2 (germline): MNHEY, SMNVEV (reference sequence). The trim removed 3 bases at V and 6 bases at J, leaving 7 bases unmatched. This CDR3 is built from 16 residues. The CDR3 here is CASSLLGTSGRTEQYF. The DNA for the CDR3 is TGTGCCAGCAGTTTGCTGGGGACTAGCGGGAGAACCGAGCAGTACTTC.

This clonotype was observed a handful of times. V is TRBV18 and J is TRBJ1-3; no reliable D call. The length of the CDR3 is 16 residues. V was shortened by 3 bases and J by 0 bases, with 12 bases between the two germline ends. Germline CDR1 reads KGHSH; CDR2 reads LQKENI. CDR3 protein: CASSPSLPGSGNTIYF. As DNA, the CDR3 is TGTGCCAGCTCACCTTCCCTCCCGGGCTCTGGAAACACCATATATTTT. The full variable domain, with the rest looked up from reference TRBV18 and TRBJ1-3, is NAGVMQNPRHLVRRRGQEARLRCSPMKGHSHVYWYRQLPEEGLKFMVYLQKENIIDESGMPKERFSAEFPKEGPSILRIQQVVRGDSAAYFCASSPSLPGSGNTIYFGEGSWLTVV.

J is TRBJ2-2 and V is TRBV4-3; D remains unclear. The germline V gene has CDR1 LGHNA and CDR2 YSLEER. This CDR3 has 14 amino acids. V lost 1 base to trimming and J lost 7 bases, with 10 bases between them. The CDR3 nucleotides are TGCGCCAGCAGCCAAGTTGGATTTGGCGGGGAGCTGTTTTTT. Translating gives CASSQVGFGGELFF.

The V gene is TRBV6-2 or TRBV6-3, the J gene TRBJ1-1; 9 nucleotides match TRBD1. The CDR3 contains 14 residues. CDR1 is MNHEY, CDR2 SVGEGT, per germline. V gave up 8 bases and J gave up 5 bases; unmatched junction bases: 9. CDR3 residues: CASSYRGHLTEAFF. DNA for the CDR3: TGTGCCAGCTCGTACAGGGGGCATTTGACTGAAGCTTTCTTT.

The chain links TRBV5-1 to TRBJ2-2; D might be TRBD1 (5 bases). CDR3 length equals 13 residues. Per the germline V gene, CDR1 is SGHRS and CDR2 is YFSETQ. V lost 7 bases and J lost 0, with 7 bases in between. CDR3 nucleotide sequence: TGCGCCAGCGGACAAACGAACACCGGGGAGCTGTTTTTT. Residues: CASGQTNTGELFF. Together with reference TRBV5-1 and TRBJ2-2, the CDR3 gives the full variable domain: KAGVTQTPRYLIKTRGQQVTLSCSPISGHRSVSWYQQTPGQGLQFLFEYFSETQRNKGNFPGRFSGRQFSNSRSEMNVSTLELGDSALYLCASGQTNTGELFFGEGSRLTVL.

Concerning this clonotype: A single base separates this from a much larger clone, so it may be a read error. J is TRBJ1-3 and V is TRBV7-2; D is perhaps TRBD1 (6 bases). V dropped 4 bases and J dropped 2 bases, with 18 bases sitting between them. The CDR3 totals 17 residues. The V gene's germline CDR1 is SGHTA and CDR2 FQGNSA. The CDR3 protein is CASSYGQPVYTGNTIYF. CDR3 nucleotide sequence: TGTGCCAGCAGCTACGGACAGCCAGTATACACTGGAAACACCATATATTTT.

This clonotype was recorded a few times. CDR3 protein: CASSLSRDTGELFF. The CDR3 DNA is TGTGCCAGCAGCTTGTCGAGGGACACCGGGGAGCTGTTTTTT. V and J are TRBV7-9 and TRBJ2-2, with a tentative D call TRBD2 (5 bases). V was shortened by 3 bases and J by 3 bases, with 8 bases between the two germline ends. CDR3 size: 14 residues. The germline CDR1 and CDR2 sequences are SEHNR and FQNEAQ (reference sequence).

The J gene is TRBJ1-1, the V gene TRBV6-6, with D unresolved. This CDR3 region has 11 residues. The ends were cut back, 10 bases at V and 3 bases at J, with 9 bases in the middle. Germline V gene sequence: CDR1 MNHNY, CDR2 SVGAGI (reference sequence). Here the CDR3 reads CATHRDTEAFF. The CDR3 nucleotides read TGTGCCACCCATAGGGACACTGAAGCTTTCTTT.

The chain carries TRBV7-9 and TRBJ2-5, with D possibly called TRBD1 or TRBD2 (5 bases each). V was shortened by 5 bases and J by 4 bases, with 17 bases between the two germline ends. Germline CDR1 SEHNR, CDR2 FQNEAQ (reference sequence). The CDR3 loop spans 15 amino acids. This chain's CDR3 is CASSRRGRGGETQYF. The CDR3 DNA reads TGTGCCAGCAGCCGCCGAGGACGGGGCGGAGAGACCCAGTACTTC.

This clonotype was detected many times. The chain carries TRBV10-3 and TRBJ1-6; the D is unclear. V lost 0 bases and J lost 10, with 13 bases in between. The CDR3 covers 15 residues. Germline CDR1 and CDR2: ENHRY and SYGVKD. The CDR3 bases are TGTGCCATCAGTGAGTCAGGTTCCCAGAGATCACCCCTCCACTTT. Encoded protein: CAISESGSQRSPLHF.

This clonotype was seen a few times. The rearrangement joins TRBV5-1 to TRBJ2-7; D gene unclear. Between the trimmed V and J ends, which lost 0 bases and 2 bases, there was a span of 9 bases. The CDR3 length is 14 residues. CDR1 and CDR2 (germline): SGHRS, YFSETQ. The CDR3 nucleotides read TGCGCCAGCAGCTTGGGGGTTCGTACCTACGAGCAGTACTTC. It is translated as CASSLGVRTYEQYF. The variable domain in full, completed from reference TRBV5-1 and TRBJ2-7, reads KAGVTQTPRYLIKTRGQQVTLSCSPISGHRSVSWYQQTPGQGLQFLFEYFSETQRNKGNFPGRFSGRQFSNSRSEMNVSTLELGDSALYLCASSLGVRTYEQYFGPGTRLTVT.